This T cell receptor beta chain comes out of a study of blood T cell repertoires in COVID-19 (dated by TCRdb to the early 2020s). About the investigation overall: Samples from collaborators originated in the United States, Italy and Spain and spanned both the acute and convalescent phases of COVID-19. The material from the prospective study consisted of cDNA or gDNA derived from T cells, B-cell-depleted T cells, or PBMCs. The samples were drawn from the first 160 participants of the ongoing ImmuneRACE study and from over a thousand subjects provided by 6 global collaborators. A freely available public database, intended as a resource for researchers studying the immune response to SARS-CoV-2, is where the repertoires were released. Sample metadata almost always included a de-identified subject ID, COVID-19 status, age in years and sex. Subjects who had been exposed to COVID-19, were actively infected with it, or had recovered from it provided the deeply sampled blood TCRbeta repertoires that made up the dataset. Where HLA class I and class II types were available, the types were taken from metadata supplied by the sample provider, not from assay-based typing. Study-level results and caveats: Clinical and demographic metadata were provided uncurated, with the amount varying by source and participant.

TCRbeta CDR3 regions were amplified from genomic DNA using the immunoSEQ Assay, a bias-controlled multiplex PCR. As for how the authors treated the data: Nucleated cell counts per sample were estimated from amplification of reference gene primers within the assay. To quantify the absolute abundance of each unique TCRbeta CDR3 rearrangement, sequence reads were collapsed and filtered. For each sample, productive Simpson clonality was calculated by taking the square root of Simpson's diversity index across productive rearrangements. TCRdb mirrors the immuneACCESS table, restricted to in-frame sequences. Some clones are absent from its copies; in checked studies, under half trace to an unresolved V gene, and the reason for the others is unknown. D and trimming were read from the DNA, whereas the V and J calls and clone size are those reported in that table. Recorded for this sample are 250,000 to 300,000 clones; 85% to 90% of them occurred a single time. The ten largest clones capture approximately 12% of the sample.

In Seattle, one collaborating source enrolled patients while the infection was active and tracked those patients longitudinally over the course of disease. The collaborating institutions used their own protocols to collect whole blood in K2EDTA tubes. For TCRbeta analysis, collaborator samples were shipped as frozen whole blood, as isolated PBMCs, or as DNA extracted from either sample type. The CDR1 and CDR2 encoded by the germline V gene are MNHEY and SVGAGI. The V end loses 7 bases and the J end loses 5 bases, and a stretch of 20 bases separates them. Reading from cysteine to phenylalanine, the CDR3 counts 15 amino acids. The read is trimmed to its CDR3 DNA, 45 bases read in frame from base 1. In the case of this clone: What this receptor recognizes is not known. No much larger clonotype is one base removed from it; base qualities were not supplied.

The receptor was isolated from a woman in her twenties or thirties with COVID-19, enrolled during active disease. What was sequenced was peripheral blood. The V and J genes are TRBV6-5 and TRBJ1-2; the D gene lacks a confident call. The CDR3 region has the sequence CASNPGLKVGYGYTF. The sequenced DNA is TGTGCCAGCAACCCCGGACTTAAGGTCGGTTATGGCTACACCTTC.